The sequence of this TCR beta chain was determined in a study of blood T cell repertoires in COVID-19. Study-wide background: The cDNA or gDNA used as material had been derived from T cells, B-cell-depleted T cells, or PBMCs.

Germline-derived CDR1 and CDR2 are SGHDT and YYEEEE. The J segment lost 9 bases and the V segment lost 4 bases, leaving 8 bases of the junction unmatched. The length of the CDR3 is 15 residues. Per the study methods: Amplification from reference gene primers served as the basis for estimated nucleated cell counts. Clones were read by immunoSEQ multiplex PCR, and TCRdb kept only the in-frame ones, dropping some. That table gives V, J and clone size, and the DNA gave D and trimming. The table lists approximately 68,000 clones, about 86% of them singletons. This clonotype was obtained from a man aged 45-60 years with active COVID-19. Sequencing input: peripheral blood. The genes are TRBV5-6 and TRBJ1-6, with TRBD1 matching 9 bases. DNA of the CDR3: TGTGCCAGCAGCACGGGGGACAGGGAAGCTTCACCCCTCCACTTT. Translating it yields CASSTGDREASPLHF.